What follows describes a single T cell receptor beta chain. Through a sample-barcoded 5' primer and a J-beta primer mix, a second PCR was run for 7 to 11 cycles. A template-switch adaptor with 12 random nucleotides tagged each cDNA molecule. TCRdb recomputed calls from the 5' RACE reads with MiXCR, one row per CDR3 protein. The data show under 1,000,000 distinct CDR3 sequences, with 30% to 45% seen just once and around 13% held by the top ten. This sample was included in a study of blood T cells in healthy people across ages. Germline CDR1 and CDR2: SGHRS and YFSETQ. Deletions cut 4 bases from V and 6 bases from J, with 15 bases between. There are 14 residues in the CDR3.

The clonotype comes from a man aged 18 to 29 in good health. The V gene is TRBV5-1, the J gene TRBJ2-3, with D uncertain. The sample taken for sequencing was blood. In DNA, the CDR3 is TGCGCCAGCAGCCCTGATGCACGTGGGGATACGCAGTATTTT. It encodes CASSPDARGDTQYF.